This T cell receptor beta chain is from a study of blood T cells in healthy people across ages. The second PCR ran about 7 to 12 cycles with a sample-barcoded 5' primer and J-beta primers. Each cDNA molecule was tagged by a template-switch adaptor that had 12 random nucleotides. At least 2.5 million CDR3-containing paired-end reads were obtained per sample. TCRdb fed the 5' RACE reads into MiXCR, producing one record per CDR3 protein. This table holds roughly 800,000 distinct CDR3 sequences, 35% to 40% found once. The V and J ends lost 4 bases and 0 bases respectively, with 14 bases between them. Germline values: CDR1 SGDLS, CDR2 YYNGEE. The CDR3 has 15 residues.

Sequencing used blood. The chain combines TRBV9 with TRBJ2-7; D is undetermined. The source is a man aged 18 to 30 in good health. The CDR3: CASSPGPPSSYEQYF. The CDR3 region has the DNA TGTGCCAGCAGCCCCGGACCACCTTCCTCCTACGAGCAGTACTTC.